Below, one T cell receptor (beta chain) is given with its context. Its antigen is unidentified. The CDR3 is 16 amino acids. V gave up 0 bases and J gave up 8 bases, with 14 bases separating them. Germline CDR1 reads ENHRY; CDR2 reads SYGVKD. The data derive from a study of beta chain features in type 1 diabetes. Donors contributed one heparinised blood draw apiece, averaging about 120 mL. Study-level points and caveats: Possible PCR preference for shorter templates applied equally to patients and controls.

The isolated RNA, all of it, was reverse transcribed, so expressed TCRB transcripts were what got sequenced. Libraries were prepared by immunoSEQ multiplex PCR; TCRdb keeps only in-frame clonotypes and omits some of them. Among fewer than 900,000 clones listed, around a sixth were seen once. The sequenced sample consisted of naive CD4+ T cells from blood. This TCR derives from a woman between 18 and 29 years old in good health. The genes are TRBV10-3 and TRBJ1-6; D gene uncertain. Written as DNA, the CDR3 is TGTGCCATCAGTGAGTCGATACCGCCCGGGGATTCACCCCTCCACTTT. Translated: CAISESIPPGDSPLHF.